Below, 26 T cell receptor beta chains from the same sample are listed, as sequenced in a study of blood T cell repertoires in COVID-19. The data were produced by immunoSEQ multiplex PCR, yet TCRdb's version contains in-frame clones alone and is incomplete. Of hundreds of thousands of clones in the sample, around 85% were seen once. The sequenced material came from PBMCs or T cells enriched from blood (not recorded which). These receptors were obtained from a woman in her fifties or sixties in a cohort exposed to, infected with or recovered from COVID-19 (not recorded which).

This clone occurred once. Other DNA sequences from this sample encode an identical CDR3 as well. The rearrangement uses TRBV18 and TRBJ1-2; TRBD1 matches 8 bases. V was clipped by 6 bases and J by 1 base; unmatched bases: 4. The V gene's germline CDR1 is KGHSH and CDR2 LQKENI. CDR3 length equals 14 residues. The CDR3 here is CASSPTGDNYGYTF. In nucleotides, the CDR3 is TGTGCCAGCTCTCCGACAGGGGATAACTATGGCTACACCTTC.

The chain recombines TRBV19 with TRBJ1-5, with D perhaps matching TRBD1 (6 bases). Germline CDR1 is LNHDA and CDR2 is SQIVND (reference sequence). Between the trimmed V and J ends, which lost 6 bases and 4 bases, there was a span of 13 bases. The CDR3 length is 14 residues. In nucleotides, the CDR3 is TGTGCCAGTAGGGAGACAGGTTTTAATCAGCCCCAGCATTTT. Translated, it gives CASRETGFNQPQHF.

This clone was recorded once. The J gene is TRBJ2-2, the V gene TRBV6-2 or TRBV6-3; TRBD2 agrees at 10 bases. CDR3 size: 18 residues. Per germline, CDR1 MNHEY and CDR2 SVGEGT. J lost 4 bases, V lost 2 bases, and 10 bases had no gene match. The CDR3 sequence: CASSYPGWLAGATGELFF. DNA of the CDR3: TGTGCCAGCAGTTACCCCGGGTGGCTAGCGGGGGCCACCGGGGAGCTGTTTTTT.

The chain recombines TRBV10-3 with TRBJ2-1; D possibly corresponds to TRBD2 (6 bases). Trimming removed 6 bases at V and 7 bases at J, with 16 bases between. Germline loops: CDR1 ENHRY, CDR2 SYGVKD. The CDR3 has 14 amino acids. The CDR3 region is CAIRSAKEGNEQFF. CDR3 bases: TGTGCCATCAGGTCAGCGAAGGAGGGGAATGAGCAGTTCTTC.

The chain has TRBV5-4 and TRBJ1-2, with a tentative D call TRBD1 (5 bases). Germline CDR1 is SGHNT and CDR2 is YYREEE (reference sequence). The CDR3 has 16 residues. V was shortened by 0 bases and J by 3 bases, with 15 bases between the two germline ends. The CDR3 DNA reads as TGTGCCAGCAGCTTGGGTTCAAGGGGCGTTGACTATGGCTACACCTTC. Residues: CASSLGSRGVDYGYTF.

This clone has only one observation. This chain joins TRBV27 and TRBJ1-2, with 12 bases matching TRBD1. The junction had 9 bases not matched to a gene; V was cut back by 4 bases and J by 6 bases. Germline CDR1 and CDR2: MNHEY and SMNVEV (reference sequence). The CDR3 is made up of 16 amino acids. CDR3 DNA sequence: TGTGCCAGCAGTTCATCCCGGGACAGGGGGCGCGATGGCTACACCTTC. This codes for CASSSSRDRGRDGYTF.

CDR3 protein: CSVGQDPYNEQFF. In DNA, the CDR3 is TGCAGCGTTGGACAGGACCCCTACAATGAGCAGTTCTTC. The chain combines TRBV29-1 with TRBJ2-1; tentatively, D is TRBD1 (6 bases). Germline CDR1 and CDR2: SQVTM and ANQGSEA. Trimming pared 4 bases from V and 2 bases from J, leaving 9 bases between. The CDR3 runs 13 residues.

The CDR3 loop is CAISDLSRPFEQYF. The CDR3 DNA follows: TGTGCCATCAGTGATCTATCTAGACCCTTCGAGCAGTACTTC. The J gene is TRBJ2-7, the V gene TRBV10-3, with D unresolved. Trimming pared 3 bases from V and 6 bases from J, leaving 15 bases between. This CDR3 spans 14 amino acids. CDR1 ENHRY and CDR2 SYGVKD come from the germline V gene.

This clone was detected once. The chain couples TRBV29-1 to TRBJ1-4; possible D gene TRBD1, 6 bases. The V end lost 1 base, the J end lost 8 bases, and 11 bases lay between the germline ends. The CDR3 totals 13 residues. The germline CDR1 and CDR2 sequences are SQVTM and ANQGSEA. CDR3 nucleotide sequence: TGCAGCGTTGAAGGGGGGGGCGGGGAAAAACTGTTTTTT. Its protein is CSVEGGGGEKLFF.

The J gene is TRBJ1-1, the V gene TRBV19; TRBD1 might be the D (6 bases). Germline CDR1 reads LNHDA; CDR2 reads SQIVND (reference sequence). The V end was cut by 6 bases, the J end by 0 bases, with 11 bases between. CDR3 length: 14 residues. The CDR3 here is CASRRNRVNTEAFF. The CDR3 bases are TGTGCCAGTAGGAGAAACAGGGTGAACACTGAAGCTTTCTTT.

The rearrangement links TRBV5-4 to TRBJ2-2; weak D call: TRBD2 (6 bases). The germline V gene has CDR1 SGHNT and CDR2 YYREEE (reference sequence). Trimming stripped 0 bases from V and 7 bases from J, with 10 bases between. This CDR3 contains 14 residues. The CDR3 loop is CASSLDFGSGELFF. The DNA for the CDR3 is TGTGCCAGCAGCTTGGATTTCGGGAGCGGGGAGCTGTTTTTT.

The rearrangement uses TRBV11-3 and TRBJ2-1; D is undetermined. The CDR3 is 13 amino acids. Germline V gene data show CDR1 as SGHNT and CDR2 as YENEEA. The V gene lost 1 base and the J gene lost 6 bases, with 7 bases spanning the gap. CDR3 bases: TGTGCCAGCAGCTTAGTTTCCGGCAATGAGCAGTTCTTC. Its translation is CASSLVSGNEQFF.

The rearrangement links TRBV7-9 to TRBJ2-6, with 8 nucleotides matching TRBD2. The V gene end was trimmed by 4 bases and the J gene end by 2 bases; junction bases not matched to a gene: 4. This CDR3 is built from 16 residues. From germline, CDR1 is SEHNR and CDR2 FQNEAQ (reference sequence). The CDR3 DNA follows: TGTGCCAGCAGCTCCCCGGGAGGGCCTGGGGCCAACGTCCTGACTTTC. This gives the protein CASSSPGGPGANVLTF.

V and J are TRBV9 and TRBJ2-3, with 10 bases fitting TRBD2. The junction had 5 bases not matched to a gene; V was cut back by 4 bases and J by 0 bases. The CDR3 is 16 residues long. Per the germline V gene, CDR1 is SGDLS and CDR2 is YYNGEE. CDR3 coding DNA: TGTGCCAGCAGCCAACTAGCGGGGCCAAGCACAGATACGCAGTATTTT. This sequence encodes CASSQLAGPSTDTQYF. Using reference TRBV9 and TRBJ2-3 for the parts outside the CDR3, the full variable domain is DSGVTQTPKHLITATGQRVTLRCSPRSGDLSVYWYQQSLDQGLQFLIQYYNGEERAKGNILERFSAQQFPDLHSELNLSSLELGDSALYFCASSQLAGPSTDTQYFGPGTRLTVL.

The CDR3 coding sequence is TGCGCCAGCAGCCAAGTGAACAGGGGTTCACCCCTCCACTTT. This encodes CASSQVNRGSPLHF. This chain joins TRBV4-3 and TRBJ1-6; TRBD1 aligns across 7 bases. V was clipped by 1 base and J by 9 bases; unmatched bases: 3. This CDR3 spans 14 amino acids. The V gene's germline CDR1 is LGHNA and CDR2 YSLEER.

V and J are TRBV19 and TRBJ2-7; possible D gene TRBD2, 6 bases. The CDR3 consists of 13 residues. CDR1 LNHDA and CDR2 SQIVND come from the germline V gene (reference sequence). With 5 bases removed from V and 6 bases from J, the gap between germline ends came to 14 bases. CDR3 loop: CASSVSLALEQYF. The CDR3 coding sequence is TGTGCCAGTAGTGTCAGTCTAGCGCTCGAGCAGTACTTC.

The gene calls are TRBV7-8 and TRBJ2-2, with 10 bases that match TRBD2. This CDR3 has 20 residues. Unmatched junction bases numbered 18, after V lost 5 bases and J lost 3 bases. Germline V CDR1 and CDR2: SGHVS, FQNEAQ. CDR3 bases: TGTGCCAGCAGCCTCCCGCGGTTAGCGGGGGGCCCACCTTACACCGGGGAGCTGTTTTTT. As protein: CASSLPRLAGGPPYTGELFF.

The chain uses TRBV5-6 and TRBJ2-2, with 10 bases fitting TRBD1. Germline CDR1 is SGHDT and CDR2 is YYEEEE. After removal of 0 bases from V and 3 bases from J, the junction contained 5 bases not matched to a gene. CDR3 length: 17 amino acids. DNA of the CDR3: TGTGCCAGCAGCTTGGCCCGACAGGGGGCCCACACCGGGGAGCTGTTTTTT. Translation gives CASSLARQGAHTGELFF.

A few counts support this clone. The gene calls are TRBV4-2 and TRBJ2-3; TRBD2 is a possible D gene (6 bases). Looked up from germline, CDR1 is LGHNA and CDR2 is YNFKEQ. This CDR3 has 16 amino acids. The V end was cut by 0 bases, the J end by 1 base, with 11 bases between. CDR3 amino acids: CASSQDQGGGTDTQYF. CDR3 DNA sequence: TGTGCCAGCAGCCAAGATCAGGGCGGGGGCACAGATACGCAGTATTTT.

This sequence joins TRBV5-1 and TRBJ2-3; TRBD1 aligns across 7 bases. Losses at the gene ends were 3 bases for V and 5 bases for J; bases not matched to a gene: 6. There are 14 residues in the CDR3. The germline gives CDR1 SGHRS, CDR2 YFSETQ. The CDR3 sequence: CASSSQQGVDTQYF. In nucleotides, the CDR3 is TGCGCCAGCAGCTCCCAGCAGGGGGTAGATACGCAGTATTTT.

The CDR3 spells CACTRERDTQYF. In nucleotides, the CDR3 is TGTGCCTGCACCAGGGAACGAGATACGCAGTATTTT. The rearrangement links TRBV30 to TRBJ2-3; a possible D gene is TRBD1 (5 bases). The germline CDR1 and CDR2 sequences are GTSNPN and SVGIG (reference sequence). This CDR3 spans 12 amino acids. Deletions cut 6 bases from V and 5 bases from J, with 12 bases between. The whole variable domain, remainder taken from reference TRBV30 and TRBJ2-3, is SQTIHQWPATLVQPVGSPLSLECTVEGTSNPNLYWYRQAAGRGLQLLFYSVGIGQISSEVPQNLSASRPQDRQFILSSKKLLLSDSGFYLCACTRERDTQYFGPGTRLTVL.

This chain joins TRBV6-7 and TRBJ2-5; D is undetermined. Being an ORF, TRBV6-7 has a function that is uncertain. Trimming left V 2 bases short and J 9 bases short, with 13 bases between. This CDR3 contains 13 residues. The DNA for the CDR3 is TGTGCCAGCAGTTACCCCGAAGACTTAGCCCAGTACTTC. Translation gives CASSYPEDLAQYF.

The chain combines TRBV12-3 or TRBV12-4 with TRBJ1-2, with 7 bases fitting TRBD1. Trimming at V came to 6 bases and at J to 6 bases, leaving 7 bases not matched to a gene. The CDR3 spans 13 residues. CDR3 in amino acids: CASRKQGYDGYTF. The CDR3 bases are TGTGCCAGCAGGAAACAGGGGTATGATGGCTACACCTTC.

The chain uses TRBV5-1 and TRBJ2-3; D may be TRBD1 (6 bases). CDR3 size: 14 residues. The V end was cut by 4 bases, the J end by 2 bases, with 11 bases between. CDR1 is SGHRS and CDR2 is YFSETQ in the germline V gene. CDR3 residues: CASSHDRYTDTQYF. DNA for the CDR3: TGCGCCAGCAGCCATGACAGGTACACAGATACGCAGTATTTT.

This chain links TRBV7-8 with TRBJ1-4; 7 nucleotides align to TRBD1. Germline V gene data show CDR1 as SGHVS and CDR2 as FQNEAQ. With V trimmed by 5 bases and J by 6 bases, 6 bases remained unmatched. This CDR3 comprises 14 residues. CDR3 protein: CASSEDRVDEKLFF. In DNA, the CDR3 is TGTGCCAGCAGCGAAGACAGGGTGGATGAAAAACTGTTTTTT.

The chain couples TRBV6-2 or TRBV6-3 to TRBJ1-2; 8 positions agree with TRBD1. CDR1 and CDR2 (germline): MNHEY, SVGEGT. V trimming: 5 bases; J trimming: 4 bases; junction bases outside the gene matches: 3. This CDR3 comprises 13 residues. The CDR3 protein is CASSGQGPYGYTF. For the CDR3, the DNA is TGTGCCAGCAGTGGACAGGGCCCCTATGGCTACACCTTC.